The sequence of this T cell receptor (beta chain) was determined in a study of blood T cells in healthy people across ages (dated by TCRdb to the mid-2010s). About the study as a whole: Template switching captured roughly one uniquely barcoded TCR beta cDNA molecule per two T cells in model experiments. To track age-related changes in TCR beta repertoire diversity, the study relied on deep sequencing normalized with unique cDNA molecular identifiers. The donors were divided into four age groups: young (average around 17 years), middle-aged (approximately 39), aged (approximately 62) and long-lived (82). To avoid experimental bias, donors of different ages were distributed randomly across sequencing lanes. Using the same blood draw, the study looked at two additional independent replicas of 1 million unique cDNA reads for two donors, one aged 18 to 30 and the other aged 80 or older.

Library creation used 5' RACE. The sequencer was an Illumina HiSeq 2500. A second PCR of roughly 7 to 12 cycles was performed with a sample-barcoded 5' primer and a J-beta primer mix. A unique molecular identifier was introduced onto each TCR beta cDNA molecule by a template-switch 5' adaptor carrying 12 random nucleotides. At least 2.5 million CDR3-containing paired-end reads were obtained from each sample. The Mint cDNA synthesis kit, primed by a TRBC-specific oligonucleotide, was used to synthesize first-strand cDNA from all RNA. All cDNA was treated with uracil-DNA glycosylase and then went through a first 18-cycle PCR with the universal primers M1SS and BC2_uni_R. The published analysis was carried out like this. For normalization, 1 million high-quality reads, each with a distinct molecular identifier, were randomly selected from each sample. Instead of being binned into consensus sequences, reads that shared molecular identifiers were thrown out. MiTCR, run with a Q25 quality threshold and the strictest error-elimination algorithm, handled CDR3 identification, clonotype clustering and error correction. A nonparametric unseen species model with Euler transformation was used to estimate lower-bound total TCR beta diversity. In-frame beta chains were kept once TCRdb had trimmed the public reads at Q25 with fastp and called clones with MiXCR. Entries that share a CDR3 protein sequence are merged under the most common genes and DNA. TCRdb, not the original authors, processed these V and J calls. For this sample there are approximately 810,000 distinct CDR3 sequences; about 28% appear just once. The biggest ten clones account for 17% of the sample.

As regards this clonotype: Its cognate antigen has yet to be identified. It has no much larger one-base neighbor in the sample; base qualities were not kept.

The approximately 39 donors, aged about 6 to 95 years, were systemically healthy Caucasian individuals from Russia. Around 10 milliliters of peripheral blood were drawn from each donor into EDTA-treated Vacutainer tubes. Ficoll-Paque density-gradient centrifugation was used to isolate PBMCs, with at least 6.5 million per sample. Total RNA, at least 5 micrograms per sample, was extracted from PBMCs with Trizol reagent. For every donor, flow cytometry on a PBMC aliquot measured the percentage of naive CD45RAhigh/CD27high T cells. Findings and caveats that apply to the study as a whole: Compared with the aged group, the long-lived group had more naive CD4+ T cells, fewer expanded clones and increased TCR diversity, a pattern suggesting age selection. The percentage of naive T cells measured by flow cytometry correlated strongly with observed TCR beta diversity. Conclusive comparison of naive and antigen-experienced compartments was prevented by the profiling of bulk unsorted PBMCs. Donor CMV infection status was unknown, potentially confounding age-related changes in expanded clonotypes. Observed TCR beta diversity per million T cells fell roughly linearly with age, and a significant reduction was already apparent by age roughly 41. Estimates of total diversity based on one million sequenced T cells were considered lower bounds and underestimates.

The receptor comes from a woman of 80 years or more in good health. The specimen sequenced was blood.

The CDR3 is CASRTRDRRGDTQYF. Read as DNA, the sequence is TGTGCCAGCAGGACACGGGACCGCCGGGGAGATACGCAGTATTTT. Here the chain combines TRBV6-2 or TRBV6-3 and TRBJ2-3; the D gene may be TRBD1 or TRBD2, since each aligns over 5 bases. The CDR3 sequence holds 15 residues, the cysteine and phenylalanine included. Only CDR3 DNA is held: 45 bases, read in frame from base 1. A distance of 18 bases separates the germline ends of V and J, which lose 6 bases and 5 bases respectively. In the germline V gene, CDR1 corresponds to MNHEY and CDR2 to SVGEGT.